These T cell receptor beta chains were read from a single sample in a study of cytomegalovirus exposure and HLA in healthy donors. Libraries were prepared by immunoSEQ multiplex PCR; TCRdb keeps only in-frame clonotypes and omits some of them. This sample's table has just over 150,000 clones. The sample consisted of PBMCs. The origin of the receptors is a man aged 25-40 years in good health and CMV-seronegative. The CDR3 runs from the conserved cysteine through the conserved F or W. D genes are given only for firm matches.

j_gene	d_gene	len	v_gene	CDR3aa	CDR3nt
TRBJ1-3	TRBD1	16	TRBV13	CASSFPDRVVGNTIYF	TGTGCCAGCAGCTTCCCGGACAGGGTAGTTGGAAACACCATATATTTT
TRBJ2-7	NA	13	TRBV5-1	CASSHDSSYEQYF	TGCGCCAGCAGCCACGACAGTTCCTACGAGCAGTACTTC
TRBJ2-7	TRBD1	13	TRBV29-1	CSAREGQGYEQYF	TGCAGCGCTCGGGAGGGACAGGGGTACGAGCAGTACTTC
TRBJ1-5	NA	15	TRBV4-1	CASSQDGGVYQPQHF	TGCGCCAGCAGCCAAGACGGGGGAGTCTATCAGCCCCAGCATTTT
TRBJ2-1	NA	16	TRBV11-2	CASTPGVRSSYNEQFF	TGTGCCAGCACGCCCGGGGTCCGAAGCTCCTACAATGAGCAGTTCTTC
TRBJ1-1	NA	13	TRBV10-3	CAITGQLYTEAFF	TGTGCCATCACCGGACAGCTCTACACTGAAGCTTTCTTT
TRBJ2-1	TRBD1	15	TRBV7-2	CASSVDRASSNEQFF	TGTGCCAGCAGCGTGGACAGGGCATCGAGCAATGAGCAGTTCTTC
TRBJ1-5	TRBD1	15	TRBV5-1	CASSTGTGIHQPQHF	TGCGCCAGCAGCACCGGGACAGGGATTCATCAGCCCCAGCATTTT
TRBJ1-2	NA	14	TRBV19	CASSMRSINYGYTF	TGTGCCAGTAGTATGAGGTCGATCAACTATGGCTACACCTTC
TRBJ2-1	TRBD2	14	TRBV29-1	CSVGLAGSFNEQFF	TGCAGCGTGGGACTAGCCGGTTCCTTCAATGAGCAGTTCTTC
TRBJ1-1	NA	14	TRBV5-1	CASSLYSMNTEAFF	TGCGCCAGCAGCTTGTATAGCATGAACACTGAGGCTTTCTTT
TRBJ2-7	NA	16	TRBV19	CASRKSGAGLPYEQYF	TGTGCCAGTCGTAAATCCGGAGCAGGGCTTCCCTACGAGCAGTACTTC
TRBJ1-5	NA	13	TRBV6-1	CASRLGGDQPQHF	TGTGCCAGCAGGTTGGGGGGGGATCAGCCCCAGCATTTT
TRBJ2-1	TRBD2	15	TRBV9	CASSAPGTSRGEQFF	TGTGCCAGCAGCGCACCCGGGACTAGCAGGGGCGAGCAGTTCTTC
TRBJ1-5	NA	15	TRBV15	CATSRERDSNQPQHF	TGTGCCACTAGCAGAGAGAGGGATAGCAATCAGCCCCAGCATTTT
TRBJ1-4	NA	14	TRBV5-6	CASSPDSGSAKLFF	TGTGCCAGCAGCCCTGACTCCGGGTCGGCAAAACTGTTTTTT
TRBJ2-3	NA	13	TRBV19	CASSIYFEDTQYF	TGTGCCAGTAGTATCTATTTCGAAGATACGCAGTATTTT
TRBJ2-3	TRBD2	15	TRBV6-4	CASSTTSGNTDTQYF	TGTGCCAGCTCGACCACTAGCGGGAACACAGATACGCAGTATTTT